These 24 T cell receptor beta chains were all obtained from the same sample, sequenced in a study of OX40 agonist ivuxolimab in advanced cancers. The table came from immunoSEQ multiplex PCR; TCRdb's copy has only in-frame clones and leaves some out. This table holds approximately 130,000 clones, about 93% found once. This specimen consisted of CD4+ or CD8+ T cells sorted from blood, obtained in a trial of the OX40 agonist ivuxolimab. These receptor sequences come from an adult with an advanced solid tumor such as melanoma, head and neck, liver or kidney cancer.

V usage is TRBV7-6 and J usage is TRBJ1-1; 7 nucleotides agree with TRBD1. In germline, CDR1 is SGHVS, CDR2 FNYEAQ. This CDR3 region has 11 residues. V shed 4 bases and J 10 bases; nucleotides not matched to a gene: 3. The CDR3 nucleotides are TGTGCCAGCAGCTCAGGGGGGGTAGCTTTCTTT. This sequence encodes CASSSGGVAFF.

V is TRBV7-2 and J is TRBJ1-1; maybe TRBD1 (6 bases). This CDR3 has 16 residues. Trimming took 0 bases from V and 4 from J, leaving 15 bases between them. Germline V gene lookup returns CDR1 SGHTA and CDR2 FQGNSA. The CDR3, as DNA: TGTGCCAGCAGCTTAGCGGCGGCGGGCAGGGGCACTGAAGCTTTCTTT. Translation: CASSLAAAGRGTEAFF.

This chain joins TRBV5-6 and TRBJ1-6, with D maybe TRBD1 (5 bases). There are 16 residues in the CDR3. The V end was cut by 5 bases, the J end by 0 bases, with 12 bases between. Per germline, CDR1 SGHDT and CDR2 YYEEEE. The DNA for the CDR3 is TGTGCCAGCAGAGACGCAGGGAGCTCCTATAATTCACCCCTCCACTTT. As protein: CASRDAGSSYNSPLHF.

The rearrangement joins TRBV4-3 to TRBJ2-7, with D uncertain. V lost 0 bases, J lost 1 base, and 13 bases lay in between. The CDR3 is 16 amino acids. The germline V gene encodes CDR1 LGHNA and CDR2 YSLEER. The CDR3 loop reads CASSQDIGVTSYEQYF. The CDR3 region has the DNA TGCGCCAGCAGCCAAGATATTGGGGTGACTTCCTACGAGCAGTACTTC.

The V call is TRBV5-1, the J call TRBJ2-2; the D is unclear. Trimming stripped 4 bases from V and 6 bases from J, with 10 bases between. This CDR3 has 13 residues. Germline assignment: CDR1 SGHRS and CDR2 YFSETQ. In nucleotides, the CDR3 is TGCGCCAGCAGCGCCACTCAAGCCGGGGAGCTGTTTTTT. Its protein product is CASSATQAGELFF. Drawing the rest from reference TRBV5-1 and TRBJ2-2, the complete variable domain is KAGVTQTPRYLIKTRGQQVTLSCSPISGHRSVSWYQQTPGQGLQFLFEYFSETQRNKGNFPGRFSGRQFSNSRSEMNVSTLELGDSALYLCASSATQAGELFFGEGSRLTVL.

The rearrangement uses TRBV18 and TRBJ1-2; 8 positions agree with TRBD1. V lost 5 bases to trimming and J lost 4 bases; unmatched junction nucleotides: 0. CDR3 size: 12 residues. CDR1 KGHSH and CDR2 LQKENI come from the germline V gene. CDR3 in DNA: TGTGCCAGCTCAACAGGGGGCTATGGCTACACCTTC. Translation: CASSTGGYGYTF.

The chain combines TRBV7-2 with TRBJ2-7; no definite D call. Trimming removed 0 bases from V and 4 bases from J, with 7 bases in between. Germline CDR1 and CDR2: SGHTA and FQGNSA. The CDR3 covers 13 residues. CDR3 sequence: CASSLAFRYEQYF. CDR3 bases: TGTGCCAGCAGCTTAGCGTTCAGGTACGAGCAGTACTTC.

A word on this clone: One junction end disagrees with the germline gene, perhaps due to a read error. This chain links TRBV28 with TRBJ2-7; D remains ambiguous. The CDR3 extends over 13 amino acids. Germline CDR1 reads MDHEN; CDR2 reads SYDVKM. For the CDR3, the DNA is TGTGCCAGCACCTCAAACCCCCACTACGGGCAGTACTTC. Protein sequence: CASTSNPHYGQYF.

This clone occurred many times. The V and J genes are TRBV5-1 and TRBJ1-3; TRBD1 matches 7 bases. This CDR3 is 15 amino acids long. Germline CDR1 SGHRS, CDR2 YFSETQ. Trimming at V came to 7 bases and at J to 4 bases, leaving 11 bases not matched to a gene. DNA of the CDR3: TGCGCCAGCCGCAATTCGGGACAGCCCGGAAACACCATATATTTT. Translating gives CASRNSGQPGNTIYF.

The chain employs TRBV2 and TRBJ2-2, with a weak D call TRBD1 (6 bases). Trimming removed 4 bases at V and 1 base at J, with 13 bases between. The CDR3 is made up of 16 amino acids. The germline V gene encodes CDR1 SNHLY and CDR2 FYNNEI. The CDR3 region has the DNA TGTGCCAGCAGTGTAAGCCCAGGGGAGAACACCGGGGAGCTGTTTTTT. Amino acid sequence: CASSVSPGENTGELFF.

The chain couples TRBV5-1 to TRBJ2-5; D gene unclear. The ends were cut back, 0 bases at V and 3 bases at J, with 6 bases in the middle. This CDR3 has 13 amino acids. Germline V gives CDR1 SGHRS, CDR2 YFSETQ. The CDR3 DNA reads as TGCGCCAGCAGCTTGGCCTTTGAAGAGACCCAGTACTTC. It codes for CASSLAFEETQYF.

The rearrangement uses TRBV7-9 and TRBJ2-7, with D hard to call. Trimming stripped 5 bases from V and 3 bases from J, with 11 bases between. The CDR3 has 13 residues. The germline V gene has CDR1 SEHNR and CDR2 FQNEAQ (reference sequence). The CDR3 region has the DNA TGTGCCAGCAGCACCGACTGGCGCTACGAGCAGTACTTC. Translated, it gives CASSTDWRYEQYF.

The chain combines TRBV5-5 with TRBJ2-5; 8 positions match TRBD1. Trimming at V came to 3 bases and at J to 5 bases, leaving 12 bases not matched to a gene. CDR3 length equals 16 residues. Germline CDR1 and CDR2: SGHKS and YYEKEE (reference sequence). CDR3 amino acids: CASSSLQGAGEETQYF. CDR3 nucleotide sequence: TGTGCCAGCAGCTCGCTGCAGGGGGCAGGGGAGGAGACCCAGTACTTC.

The V call is TRBV18, the J call TRBJ1-1; 9 positions match TRBD1. J gave up 4 bases and V 3 bases, and 6 bases lay outside the gene matches. CDR1 is KGHSH, CDR2 LQKENI, per germline. The CDR3 runs 15 residues. For the CDR3, the DNA is TGTGCCAGCTCACCCGCGGGACAGGGAGGCACTGAAGCTTTCTTT. Protein product: CASSPAGQGGTEAFF.

This clone has just a few counts. The V gene is TRBV29-1, the J gene TRBJ2-7; D might be TRBD1 or TRBD2, each matching 5 bases. CDR3 length: 12 residues. Trimming left V 6 bases short and J 0 bases short, with 9 bases between. Germline CDR1 is SQVTM and CDR2 is ANQGSEA. The CDR3 protein is CSVGDVSYEQYF. CDR3 in DNA: TGCAGCGTGGGGGACGTCTCCTACGAGCAGTACTTC.

The V gene is TRBV2, the J gene TRBJ2-7; 11 bases agree with TRBD2. CDR3 size: 14 residues. V shed 3 bases and J 7 bases; nucleotides not matched to a gene: 5. CDR1 SNHLY and CDR2 FYNNEI come from the germline V gene. In nucleotides, the CDR3 is TGTGCCAGCAGTGACAGGCTAGCGGGGGGTGAGCAGTACTTC. Amino acid sequence: CASSDRLAGGEQYF.

The genes are TRBV10-3 and TRBJ2-1; D gene unclear. Germline CDR1 reads ENHRY; CDR2 reads SYGVKD. The CDR3 spans 11 residues. Trimming took 2 bases from V and 7 from J, leaving 3 bases between them. CDR3 amino acids: CAISERNEQFF. CDR3 nucleotide sequence: TGTGCCATCAGTGAGCGGAATGAGCAGTTCTTC.

The rearrangement joins TRBV5-1 to TRBJ2-4, with D possibly TRBD1 on 6 matching bases. The CDR3 loop spans 14 amino acids. Germline CDR1 SGHRS, CDR2 YFSETQ. The V end lost 4 bases, the J end lost 8 bases, and 16 bases lay between the germline ends. CDR3 sequence reads: CASSLGTRGDIQYF. DNA for the CDR3: TGCGCCAGCAGCCTAGGGACAAGAGGAGACATTCAGTACTTC.

This chain uses TRBV28 with TRBJ2-7; 10 nucleotides match TRBD1. V gave up 6 bases and J gave up 0 bases; unmatched junction bases: 8. The CDR3 loop spans 16 amino acids. Germline-derived CDR1 and CDR2 are MDHEN and SYDVKM. CDR3 DNA sequence: TGTGCCAGCAGCAACTCCGACAGGGGGCTCTCCTACGAGCAGTACTTC. Translating gives CASSNSDRGLSYEQYF.

V usage is TRBV11-2 and J usage is TRBJ2-3; a possible D gene is TRBD1 (7 bases). The CDR3 covers 13 residues. Germline V gene data show CDR1 as SGHAT and CDR2 as FQNNGV. The germline V and J ends were trimmed by 11 bases and 0 bases, with 12 bases remaining between them. CDR3 region: CAGRTGSTDTQYF. The DNA of the CDR3 is TGTGCCGGGAGGACAGGTAGCACAGATACGCAGTATTTT.

The V gene is TRBV28, the J gene TRBJ2-7; the D gene is possibly TRBD2 (6 bases). The germline CDR1 and CDR2 sequences are MDHEN and SYDVKM. The CDR3 covers 14 residues. V was pared by 10 bases and J by 2 bases, with 18 bases between. CDR3 nucleotide sequence: TGTGCCACTCTGGGGGGATCTCCCCCCTACGAGCAGTACTTC. This encodes CATLGGSPPYEQYF.

Here the CDR3 reads CASSIGQGWYEQYF. CDR3 nucleotide sequence: TGTGCCAGCAGCATAGGACAGGGGTGGTACGAGCAGTACTTC. The chain joins TRBV7-9 to TRBJ2-7; 9 bases align to TRBD1. Germline CDR1 is SEHNR and CDR2 is FQNEAQ (reference sequence). Trimming at V came to 5 bases and at J to 4 bases, leaving 6 bases not matched to a gene. The CDR3 runs 14 residues.

This clone appeared a single time. The CDR3 DNA is TGTGCCAGCTCCCAACTGGGACAGGGGAGCGAAAAACTGTTTTTT. The encoded protein is CASSQLGQGSEKLFF. The rearrangement joins TRBV18 to TRBJ1-4, with 10 bases identical to TRBD1. Per germline, CDR1 KGHSH and CDR2 LQKENI. The V and J ends lost 6 bases and 8 bases, in that order; junction bases with no gene match: 9. This CDR3 spans 15 amino acids.

The chain links TRBV11-3 to TRBJ2-5; TRBD1 is a possible D gene (5 bases). With 2 bases removed from V and 0 bases from J, the gap between germline ends came to 10 bases. CDR3 length: 15 residues. Germline values: CDR1 SGHNT, CDR2 YENEEA. The CDR3 DNA reads as TGTGCCAGCAGCTTAAGGCCAGGGCACCAAGAGACCCAGTACTTC. Translation: CASSLRPGHQETQYF.